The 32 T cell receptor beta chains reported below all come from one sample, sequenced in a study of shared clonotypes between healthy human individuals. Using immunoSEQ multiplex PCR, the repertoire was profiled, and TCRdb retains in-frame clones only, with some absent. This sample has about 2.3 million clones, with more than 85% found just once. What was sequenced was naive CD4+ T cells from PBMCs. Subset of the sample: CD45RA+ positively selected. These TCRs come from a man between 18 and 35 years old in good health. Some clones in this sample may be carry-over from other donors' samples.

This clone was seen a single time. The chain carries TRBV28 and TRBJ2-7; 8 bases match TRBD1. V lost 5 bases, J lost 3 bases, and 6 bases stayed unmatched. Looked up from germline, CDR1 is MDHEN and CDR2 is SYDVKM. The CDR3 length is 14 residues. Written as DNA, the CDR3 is TGTGCCAGCAGTGAAGGACAGGGTGGCTACGAGCAGTACTTC. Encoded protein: CASSEGQGGYEQYF.

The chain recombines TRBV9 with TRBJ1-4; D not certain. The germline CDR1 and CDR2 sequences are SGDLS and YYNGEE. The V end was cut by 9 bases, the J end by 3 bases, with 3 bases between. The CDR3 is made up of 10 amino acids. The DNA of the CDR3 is TGTGCCAACGCTAATGAAAAACTGTTTTTT. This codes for CANANEKLFF.

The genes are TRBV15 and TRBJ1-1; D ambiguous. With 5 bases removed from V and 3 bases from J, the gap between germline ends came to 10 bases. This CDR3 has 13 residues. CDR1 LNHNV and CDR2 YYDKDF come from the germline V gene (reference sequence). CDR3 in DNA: TGTGCCACCAGCGGCCAGCGGCACACTGAAGCTTTCTTT. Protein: CATSGQRHTEAFF.

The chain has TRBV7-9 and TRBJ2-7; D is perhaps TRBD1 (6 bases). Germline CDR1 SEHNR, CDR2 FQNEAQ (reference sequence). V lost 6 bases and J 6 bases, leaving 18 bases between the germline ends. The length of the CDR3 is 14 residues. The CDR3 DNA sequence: TGTGCCAGCAGGCCGGGACCAGGGGTAGTCGAGCAGTACTTC. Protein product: CASRPGPGVVEQYF.

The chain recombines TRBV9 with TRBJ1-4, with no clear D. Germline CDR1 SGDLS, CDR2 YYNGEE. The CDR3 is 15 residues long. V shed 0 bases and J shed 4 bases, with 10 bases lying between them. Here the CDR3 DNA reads TGTGCCAGCAGCGTAGCGTGGGGTGGTAATGAAAAACTGTTTTTT. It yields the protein CASSVAWGGNEKLFF.

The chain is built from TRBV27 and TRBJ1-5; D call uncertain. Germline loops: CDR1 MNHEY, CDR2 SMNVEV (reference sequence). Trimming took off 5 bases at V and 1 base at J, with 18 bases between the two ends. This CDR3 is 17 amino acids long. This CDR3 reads CASSPYPVAGSNQPQHF. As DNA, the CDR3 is TGTGCCAGCAGTCCATACCCCGTGGCAGGAAGCAATCAGCCCCAGCATTTT.

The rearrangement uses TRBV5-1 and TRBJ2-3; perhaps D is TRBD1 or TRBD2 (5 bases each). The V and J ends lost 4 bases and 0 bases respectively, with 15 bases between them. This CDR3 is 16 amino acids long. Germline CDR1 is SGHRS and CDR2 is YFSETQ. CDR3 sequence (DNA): TGCGCCAGCAGCCGCGGTGGTGGGGACAGCACAGATACGCAGTATTTT. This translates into CASSRGGGDSTDTQYF.

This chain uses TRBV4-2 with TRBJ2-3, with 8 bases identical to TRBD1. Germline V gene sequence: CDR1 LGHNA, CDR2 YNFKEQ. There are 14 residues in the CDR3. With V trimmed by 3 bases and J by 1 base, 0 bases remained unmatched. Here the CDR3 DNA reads TGTGCCAGCAGCCAGACAGGGGGCACAGATACGCAGTATTTT. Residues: CASSQTGGTDTQYF.

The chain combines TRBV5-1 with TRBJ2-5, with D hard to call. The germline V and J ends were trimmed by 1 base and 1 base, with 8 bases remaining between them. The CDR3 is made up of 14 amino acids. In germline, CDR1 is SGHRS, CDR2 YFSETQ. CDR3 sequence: CASSLRQTQETQYF. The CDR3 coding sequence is TGCGCCAGCAGCTTGAGGCAGACCCAAGAGACCCAGTACTTC.

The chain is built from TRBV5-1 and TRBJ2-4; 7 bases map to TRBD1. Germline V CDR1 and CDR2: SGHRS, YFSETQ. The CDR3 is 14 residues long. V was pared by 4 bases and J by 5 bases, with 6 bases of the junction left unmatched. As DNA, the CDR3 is TGCGCCAGCAGCCGAGGACAGGTTGAAAACATTCAGTACTTC. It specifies CASSRGQVENIQYF.

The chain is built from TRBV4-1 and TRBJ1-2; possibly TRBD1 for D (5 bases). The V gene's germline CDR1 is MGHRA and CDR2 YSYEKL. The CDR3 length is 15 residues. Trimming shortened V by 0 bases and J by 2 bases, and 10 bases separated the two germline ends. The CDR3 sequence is CASSQESAGNYGYTF. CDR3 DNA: TGCGCCAGCAGCCAAGAATCAGCAGGGAACTATGGCTACACCTTC.

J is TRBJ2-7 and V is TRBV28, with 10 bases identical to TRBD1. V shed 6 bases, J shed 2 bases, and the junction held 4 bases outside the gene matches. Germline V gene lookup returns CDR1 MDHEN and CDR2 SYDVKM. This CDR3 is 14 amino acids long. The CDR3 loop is CASRRGQGAYEQYF. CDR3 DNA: TGTGCCAGCAGGAGAGGACAGGGGGCCTACGAGCAGTACTTC.

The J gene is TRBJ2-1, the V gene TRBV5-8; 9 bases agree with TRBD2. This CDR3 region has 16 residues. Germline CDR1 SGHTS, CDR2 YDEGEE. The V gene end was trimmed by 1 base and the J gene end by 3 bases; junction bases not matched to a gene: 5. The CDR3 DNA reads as TGTGCCAGCAGCTTGAAGTCTAGCGGGGTCTACAATGAGCAGTTCTTC. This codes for CASSLKSSGVYNEQFF. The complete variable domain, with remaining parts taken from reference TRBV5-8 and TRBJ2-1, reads EAGVTQSPTHLIKTRGQQATLRCSPISGHTSVYWYQQALGLGLQFLLWYDEGEERNRGNFPPRFSGRQFPNYSSELNVNALELEDSALYLCASSLKSSGVYNEQFFGPGTRLTVL.

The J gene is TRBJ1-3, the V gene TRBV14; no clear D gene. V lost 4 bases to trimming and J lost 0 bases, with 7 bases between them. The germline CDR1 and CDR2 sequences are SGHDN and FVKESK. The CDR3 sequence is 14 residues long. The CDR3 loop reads CASSPGPSGNTIYF. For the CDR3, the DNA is TGTGCCAGCAGCCCCGGGCCCTCTGGAAACACCATATATTTT.

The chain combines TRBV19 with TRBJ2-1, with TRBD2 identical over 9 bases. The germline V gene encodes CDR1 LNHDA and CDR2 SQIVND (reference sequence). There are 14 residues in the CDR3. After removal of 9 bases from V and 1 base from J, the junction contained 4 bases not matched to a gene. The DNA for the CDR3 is TGTGCCAGCCAGCGGGAGGCGTCCTACAATGAGCAGTTCTTC. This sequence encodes CASQREASYNEQFF.

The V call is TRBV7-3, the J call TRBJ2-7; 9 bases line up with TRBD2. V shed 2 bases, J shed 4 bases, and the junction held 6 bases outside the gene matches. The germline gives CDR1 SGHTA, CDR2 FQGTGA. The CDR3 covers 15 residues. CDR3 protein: CASSLSAGGDYEQYF. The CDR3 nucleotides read TGTGCCAGCAGCTTATCTGCGGGAGGGGATTACGAGCAGTACTTC. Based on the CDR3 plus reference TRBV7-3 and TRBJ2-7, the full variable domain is GAGVSQTPSNKVTEKGKYVELRCDPISGHTALYWYRQSLGQGPEFLIYFQGTGAADDSGLPNDRFFAVRPEGSVSTLKIQRTERGDSAVYLCASSLSAGGDYEQYFGPGTRLTVT.

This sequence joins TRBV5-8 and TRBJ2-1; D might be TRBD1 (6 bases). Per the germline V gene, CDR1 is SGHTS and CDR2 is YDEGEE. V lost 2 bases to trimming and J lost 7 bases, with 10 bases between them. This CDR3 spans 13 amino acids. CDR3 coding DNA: TGTGCCAGCAGCTTTACAGGGTCTAATGAGCAGTTCTTC. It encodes CASSFTGSNEQFF.

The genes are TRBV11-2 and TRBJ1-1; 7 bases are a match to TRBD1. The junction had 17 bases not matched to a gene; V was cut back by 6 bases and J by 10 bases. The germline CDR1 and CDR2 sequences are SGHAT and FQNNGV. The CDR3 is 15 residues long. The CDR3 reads CASSQNRDSYYRAFF. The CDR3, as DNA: TGTGCCAGCAGTCAAAACCGGGACAGTTATTATCGAGCTTTCTTT. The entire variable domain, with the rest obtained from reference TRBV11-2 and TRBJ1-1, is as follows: EAGVAQSPRYKIIEKRQSVAFWCNPISGHATLYWYQQILGQGPKLLIQFQNNGVVDDSQLPKDRFSAERLKGVDSTLKIQPAKLEDSAVYLCASSQNRDSYYRAFFGQGTRLTVV.

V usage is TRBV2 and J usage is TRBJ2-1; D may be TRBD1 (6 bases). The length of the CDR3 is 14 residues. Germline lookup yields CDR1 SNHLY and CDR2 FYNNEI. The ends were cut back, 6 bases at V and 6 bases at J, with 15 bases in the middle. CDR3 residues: CASRNQGLANEQFF. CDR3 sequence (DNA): TGTGCCAGCAGGAACCAGGGGCTAGCCAATGAGCAGTTCTTC.

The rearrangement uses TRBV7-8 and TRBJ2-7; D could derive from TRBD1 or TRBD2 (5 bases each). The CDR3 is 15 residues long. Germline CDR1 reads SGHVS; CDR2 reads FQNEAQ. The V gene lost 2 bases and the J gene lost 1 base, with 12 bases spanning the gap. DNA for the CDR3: TGTGCCAGCAGCTTAAGAGGGGTTCAATCCTACGAGCAGTACTTC. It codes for CASSLRGVQSYEQYF.

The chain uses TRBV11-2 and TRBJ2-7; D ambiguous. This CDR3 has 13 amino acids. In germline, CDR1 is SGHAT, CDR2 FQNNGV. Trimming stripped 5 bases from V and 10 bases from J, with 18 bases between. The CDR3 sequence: CASSKNTGQIQYF. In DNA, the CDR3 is TGTGCCAGCAGCAAAAACACCGGCCAGATCCAGTACTTC.

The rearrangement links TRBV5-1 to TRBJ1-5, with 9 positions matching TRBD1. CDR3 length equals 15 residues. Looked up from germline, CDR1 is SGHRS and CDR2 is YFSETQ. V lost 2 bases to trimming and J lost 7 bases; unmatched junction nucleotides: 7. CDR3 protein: CASSLTGTGRQPQHF. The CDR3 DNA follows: TGCGCCAGCAGCTTAACTGGGACAGGGCGACAGCCCCAGCATTTT.

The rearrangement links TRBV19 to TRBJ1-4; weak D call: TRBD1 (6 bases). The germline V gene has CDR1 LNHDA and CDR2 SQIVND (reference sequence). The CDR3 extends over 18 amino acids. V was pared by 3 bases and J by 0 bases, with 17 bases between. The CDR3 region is CASSIRGVTLATNEKLFF. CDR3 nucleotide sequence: TGTGCCAGTAGTATCAGGGGTGTTACCCTTGCAACTAATGAAAAACTGTTTTTT.

This CDR3 reads CASSGPGLAGTWETQYF. In DNA form, the CDR3 reads TGTGCCAGTAGTGGACCGGGACTAGCGGGAACCTGGGAGACCCAGTACTTC. This chain connects TRBV19 to TRBJ2-5, with 13 nucleotides matching TRBD2. The V gene's germline CDR1 is LNHDA and CDR2 SQIVND (reference sequence). The CDR3 loop spans 17 amino acids. V was clipped by 5 bases and J by 5 bases; unmatched bases: 11.

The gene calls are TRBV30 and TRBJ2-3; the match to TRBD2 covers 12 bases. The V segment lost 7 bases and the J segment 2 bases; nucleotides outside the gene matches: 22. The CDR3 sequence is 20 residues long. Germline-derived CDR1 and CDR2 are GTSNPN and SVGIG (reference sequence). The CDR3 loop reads CAFSPSGRAPNPWDTDTQYF. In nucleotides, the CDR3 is TGTGCCTTCAGCCCTAGCGGGAGGGCTCCTAACCCTTGGGACACAGATACGCAGTATTTT.

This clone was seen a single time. CDR3 sequence: CASSREGTSQNNEQFF. The CDR3 DNA reads as TGTGCCAGCAGCCGCGAAGGGACAAGCCAAAACAATGAGCAGTTCTTC. This sequence joins TRBV5-6 and TRBJ2-1; TRBD1 might be the D (6 bases). The V end was cut by 4 bases, the J end by 5 bases, with 19 bases between. CDR1 is SGHDT, CDR2 YYEEEE, per germline. This CDR3 is 16 amino acids long.

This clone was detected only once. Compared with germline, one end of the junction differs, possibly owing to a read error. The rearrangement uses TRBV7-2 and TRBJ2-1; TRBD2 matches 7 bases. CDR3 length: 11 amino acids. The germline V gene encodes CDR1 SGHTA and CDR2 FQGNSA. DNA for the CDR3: TGTGCCAGCAGCTTGGGCGGGAGTGTACTCTTC. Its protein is CASSLGGSVLF.

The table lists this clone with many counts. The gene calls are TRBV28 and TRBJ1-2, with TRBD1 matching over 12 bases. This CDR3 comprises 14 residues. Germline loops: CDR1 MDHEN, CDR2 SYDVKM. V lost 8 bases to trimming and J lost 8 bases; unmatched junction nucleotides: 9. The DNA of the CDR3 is TGTGCCAGCTACGGGACAGGGGGCGGTAGGGGCTACACCTTC. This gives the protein CASYGTGGGRGYTF.

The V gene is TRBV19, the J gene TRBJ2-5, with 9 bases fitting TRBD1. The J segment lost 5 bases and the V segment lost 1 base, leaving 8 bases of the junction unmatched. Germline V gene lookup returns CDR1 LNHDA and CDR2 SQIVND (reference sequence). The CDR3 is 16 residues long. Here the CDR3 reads CASSIVRLTGGETQYF. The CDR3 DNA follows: TGTGCCAGTAGTATAGTTCGGCTGACAGGGGGTGAGACCCAGTACTTC.

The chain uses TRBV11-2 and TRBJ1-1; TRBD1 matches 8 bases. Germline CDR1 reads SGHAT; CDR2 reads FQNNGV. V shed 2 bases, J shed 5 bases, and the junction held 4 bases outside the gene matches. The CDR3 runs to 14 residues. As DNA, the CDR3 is TGTGCCAGCAGCTTAACGACAGGGGCTACTGAAGCTTTCTTT. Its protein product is CASSLTTGATEAFF.

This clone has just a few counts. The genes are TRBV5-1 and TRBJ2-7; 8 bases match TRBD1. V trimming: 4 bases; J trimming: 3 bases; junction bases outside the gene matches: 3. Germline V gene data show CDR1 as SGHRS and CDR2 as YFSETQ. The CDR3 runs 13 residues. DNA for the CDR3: TGCGCCAGCAGCGGGACAGGATACTACGAGCAGTACTTC. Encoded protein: CASSGTGYYEQYF.

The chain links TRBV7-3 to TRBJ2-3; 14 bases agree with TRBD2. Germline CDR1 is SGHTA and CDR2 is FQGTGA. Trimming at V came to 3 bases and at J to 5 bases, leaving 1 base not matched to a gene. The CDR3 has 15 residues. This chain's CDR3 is CASSFGLAGGDTQYF. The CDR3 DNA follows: TGTGCCAGCAGCTTCGGACTAGCGGGGGGAGATACGCAGTATTTT.